This T cell receptor beta chain emerged from a study of blood T cell repertoires in COVID-19. Study summary: Nucleic acid was either cDNA or gDNA, and it came from T cells, B-cell-depleted T cells, or PBMCs.

At least ten counts were recorded for this clone. The CDR3 extends over 22 amino acids. CDR1 and CDR2 from the germline V gene are WSHSY and SAAADI. The junction had 23 bases not matched to a gene; V was cut back by 3 bases and J by 4 bases. Sequencing used immunoSEQ multiplex PCR; TCRdb keeps in-frame clones, though not all of them. The sample holds roughly 190,000 clones, 70% to 80% seen once. The sequence was collected from a woman aged 45-59 years with acute or convalescent COVID-19. Material: peripheral blood. The chain has TRBV10-2 and TRBJ2-2; 10 bases match TRBD2. CDR3 residues: CASSDFEVKREGRWGRTGELFF. In DNA, the CDR3 is TGCGCCAGCAGTGATTTCGAAGTGAAGCGGGAGGGCCGTTGGGGGCGCACCGGGGAGCTGTTTTTT.